A single sample gave rise to the 27 T cell receptor beta chains below, sequenced in a study of cytomegalovirus exposure and HLA in healthy donors. PCR used 60 Vbeta primers and 13 Jbeta primers. The method was immunoSEQ multiplex PCR; TCRdb's version includes in-frame clones alone and lacks a portion of them. The table includes 90,000 to 140,000 clones, just over 75% detected once. The material sequenced was PBMCs. All receptors derive from a man aged 35 to 55 in good health and CMV-seropositive.

V and J are TRBV9 and TRBJ2-5, with TRBD2 matching 15 bases. Germline V gives CDR1 SGDLS, CDR2 YYNGEE. Losses at the gene ends were 3 bases for V and 0 bases for J; bases not matched to a gene: 9. The CDR3 extends over 19 amino acids. CDR3 nucleotides: TGTGCCAGCAGCGCCATTGGGACTAGCGGGGGGCGCTACCAAGAGACCCAGTACTTC. It codes for CASSAIGTSGGRYQETQYF.

This chain links TRBV19 with TRBJ2-2; the match to TRBD2 covers 8 bases. CDR3 length: 16 amino acids. Germline CDR1 reads LNHDA; CDR2 reads SQIVND (reference sequence). J lost 3 bases, V lost 6 bases, and 9 bases had no gene match. The CDR3 reads CASRPPGRGDTGELFF. The CDR3 DNA is TGTGCCAGTAGGCCCCCGGGGCGGGGGGACACCGGGGAGCTGTTTTTT. The full variable domain, its missing parts supplied by reference TRBV19 and TRBJ2-2, is DGGITQSPKYLFRKEGQNVTLSCEQNLNHDAMYWYRQDPGQGLRLIYYSQIVNDFQKGDIAEGYSVSREKKESFPLTVTSAQKNPTAFYLCASRPPGRGDTGELFFGEGSRLTVL.

This clone has only a few counts. The chain has TRBV2 and TRBJ2-7; TRBD1 agrees at 7 bases. Trimming cost V 6 bases and J 3 bases; bases outside gene matches: 5. Germline V lookup: CDR1 SNHLY, CDR2 FYNNEI. This CDR3 has 13 amino acids. The CDR3 nucleotides are TGTGCCAGCAGCCGGGACAGAGTCTACGAGCAGTACTTC. It codes for CASSRDRVYEQYF.

This clone was seen more than once but under ten times. The junction departs from germline at one end; a sequencing error may be responsible. This chain links TRBV7-9 with TRBJ2-4, with 13 bases fitting TRBD2. This CDR3 has 17 amino acids. Germline CDR1 and CDR2: SEHNR and FQNEAQ (reference sequence). CDR3 loop: CASSLATSGGSGNSQYF. Here the CDR3 DNA reads TGTGCCAGCAGCTTAGCGACTAGCGGGGGGTCAGGGAACAGTCAGTACTTC.

This clone was found once. V and J are TRBV5-3 and TRBJ2-5; tentatively, D is TRBD1 (5 bases). TRBV5-3 belongs to the ORF category, with a function that is uncertain. The V end lost 4 bases, the J end lost 0 bases, and 13 bases lay between the germline ends. There are 15 residues in the CDR3. Here the CDR3 reads CARSPLDRYQETQYF. The CDR3 nucleotides read TGTGCCAGAAGCCCCCTTGACAGATACCAAGAGACCCAGTACTTC.

V and J are TRBV19 and TRBJ1-5; a possible D gene is TRBD1 (6 bases). This CDR3 has 16 residues. Germline values: CDR1 LNHDA, CDR2 SQIVND (reference sequence). Trimming took 4 bases from V and 1 from J, leaving 14 bases between them. The CDR3 sequence: CASSSPQGGSNQPQHF. The CDR3 coding sequence is TGTGCCAGTAGTAGTCCCCAAGGGGGAAGCAATCAGCCCCAGCATTTT.

V and J are TRBV5-6 and TRBJ1-1; the D gene is possibly TRBD1 (5 bases). The CDR3 runs to 14 residues. Germline CDR1 is SGHDT and CDR2 is YYEEEE. The ends were cut back, 2 bases at V and 0 bases at J, with 8 bases in the middle. The CDR3 DNA reads as TGTGCCAGCAGCTTTGACAGTGTGAACACTGAAGCTTTCTTT. This encodes CASSFDSVNTEAFF.

This chain uses TRBV30 with TRBJ2-1; 9 bases fit TRBD1. V was clipped by 2 bases and J by 12 bases; unmatched bases: 8. The germline V gene has CDR1 GTSNPN and CDR2 SVGIG (reference sequence). The CDR3 has 13 residues. CDR3 nucleotide sequence: TGTGCCTGGAGTACCGGGACAGGGATGGGGCAGTTCTTC. Amino acids: CAWSTGTGMGQFF.

The gene calls are TRBV19 and TRBJ1-1, with no clear D. This CDR3 is 17 amino acids long. V was clipped by 3 bases and J by 0 bases, with 17 bases between them. Germline-derived CDR1 and CDR2 are LNHDA and SQIVND (reference sequence). This CDR3 reads CASSMSGNGAMNTEAFF. The CDR3 bases are TGTGCCAGTAGTATGTCGGGAAACGGTGCGATGAACACTGAAGCTTTCTTT.

This rearrangement joins TRBV21-1 to TRBJ1-5. TRBV21-1 constitutes a pseudogene. The CDR3 is made up of 17 amino acids. The CDR3 nucleotides are TGTGCCAGCAGCAAAGCCAGCGGCCGCACCCCGAATCAGCCCCAGCATTTT. Amino acid sequence: CASSKASGRTPNQPQHF.

In this sample, this clone turned up once. The V gene is TRBV7-9, the J gene TRBJ1-4; a weak D match, TRBD1 (5 bases). The V gene lost 3 bases and the J gene lost 6 bases, with 14 bases spanning the gap. The germline gives CDR1 SEHNR, CDR2 FQNEAQ (reference sequence). The CDR3 contains 15 residues. The CDR3 coding sequence is TGTGCCAGCAGCTTCCGACAGCGGGGGGATGAAAAACTGTTTTTT. Translated: CASSFRQRGDEKLFF.

The V call is TRBV7-3, the J call TRBJ2-3; 9 bases agree with TRBD1. The germline V gene encodes CDR1 SGHTA and CDR2 FQGTGA. The CDR3 extends over 15 amino acids. Unmatched junction bases numbered 7, after V lost 5 bases and J lost 4 bases. CDR3 region: CASSLTGGASDTQYF. The DNA of the CDR3 is TGTGCCAGCAGCCTCACAGGGGGCGCTTCAGATACGCAGTATTTT.

The rearrangement links TRBV11-1 to TRBJ2-7; the match to TRBD1 covers 8 bases. The trim removed 6 bases at V and 1 base at J, leaving 11 bases unmatched. From germline, CDR1 is SGHAT and CDR2 FQDESV (reference sequence). The CDR3 contains 16 residues. The CDR3 DNA reads TGTGCCAGCAGTTACGGCCGGGACAGGCGATCCTACGAGCAGTACTTC. This codes for CASSYGRDRRSYEQYF.

V and J are TRBV7-2 and TRBJ1-1; TRBD1 is a possible D gene (6 bases). Between the trimmed V and J ends, which lost 6 bases and 5 bases, there was a span of 13 bases. Germline V gene lookup returns CDR1 SGHTA and CDR2 FQGNSA. The CDR3 sequence is 13 residues long. The CDR3 sequence: CASSRGASTEAFF. In DNA form, the CDR3 reads TGTGCCAGCAGTCGGGGGGCGTCGACTGAAGCTTTCTTT.

The gene calls are TRBV12-5 and TRBJ1-1, with D uncertain. Germline V gene data show CDR1 as LGHNT and CDR2 as FRNRAP. This CDR3 has 13 amino acids. The V gene lost 4 bases and the J gene lost 5 bases, with 11 bases spanning the gap. DNA of the CDR3: TGTGCTAGTGGTTGGGATACGGGGACTGAAGCTTTCTTT. It translates to CASGWDTGTEAFF.

V usage is TRBV4-2 and J usage is TRBJ2-1, with TRBD1 as a possible D gene (5 bases). CDR1 is LGHNA, CDR2 YNFKEQ, per germline. The CDR3 consists of 17 residues. The V end lost 4 bases, the J end lost 0 bases, and 16 bases lay between the germline ends. CDR3 amino acids: CASSPATGGRSYNEQFF. The CDR3, as DNA: TGTGCCAGCAGCCCCGCAACAGGCGGTCGCTCCTACAATGAGCAGTTCTTC.

V usage is TRBV7-2 and J usage is TRBJ1-5, with 7 bases lining up with TRBD1. This CDR3 comprises 11 residues. CDR1 and CDR2 (germline): SGHTA, FQGNSA. V trimming: 4 bases; J trimming: 11 bases; junction bases outside the gene matches: 2. The CDR3 sequence is CASSSGGTQHF. CDR3 in DNA: TGTGCCAGCAGCTCAGGGGGGACCCAGCATTTT.

The chain carries TRBV5-5 and TRBJ2-7, with 7 bases lining up with TRBD1. With 2 bases clipped from V and 5 bases from J, the junction kept 4 bases outside the gene matches. Germline CDR1 reads SGHKS; CDR2 reads YYEKEE (reference sequence). The CDR3 spans 13 residues. The CDR3 coding sequence is TGTGCCAGCAGCTTACGACAGGGAGACGAGCAGTACTTC. It specifies CASSLRQGDEQYF.

This clone was seen once. The J gene is TRBJ1-1, the V gene TRBV7-2; D is unresolved. This CDR3 region has 13 residues. With 1 base removed from V and 11 bases from J, the gap between germline ends came to 14 bases. CDR1 and CDR2 from the germline V gene are SGHTA and FQGNSA. The CDR3 loop reads CASSLGPQLRAFF. CDR3 coding DNA: TGTGCCAGCAGCTTAGGGCCCCAGCTGAGGGCTTTCTTT.

The chain is built from TRBV9 and TRBJ1-4, with TRBD1 matching 7 bases. This CDR3 region has 16 residues. CDR1 is SGDLS and CDR2 is YYNGEE in the germline V gene. V shed 3 bases, J shed 4 bases, and the junction held 9 bases outside the gene matches. The CDR3 DNA follows: TGTGCCAGCAGCGACGGCCCGGGACAGATTAATGAAAAACTGTTTTTT. Amino acids: CASSDGPGQINEKLFF.

The chain links TRBV7-2 to TRBJ2-7, with TRBD1 matching over 7 bases. Germline V lookup: CDR1 SGHTA, CDR2 FQGNSA. The CDR3 extends over 14 amino acids. J was trimmed by 2 bases and V by 4 bases; bases with no gene match: 5. The CDR3 region is CASSSETGPYEQYF. The DNA for the CDR3 is TGTGCCAGCAGCTCGGAGACAGGGCCCTACGAGCAGTACTTC.

The J gene is TRBJ1-2, the V gene TRBV19, with 8 bases lining up with TRBD1. After removal of 3 bases from V and 2 bases from J, the junction contained 8 bases not matched to a gene. This CDR3 has 16 amino acids. From germline, CDR1 is LNHDA and CDR2 SQIVND (reference sequence). CDR3 sequence: CASSIQGARKNYGYTF. The CDR3 DNA reads as TGTGCCAGTAGTATTCAGGGGGCGCGGAAAAACTATGGCTACACCTTC.

The chain combines TRBV18 with TRBJ2-7, with 14 bases identical to TRBD2. The CDR3 runs 13 residues. Germline-derived CDR1 and CDR2 are KGHSH and LQKENI. V was pared by 8 bases and J by 3 bases, with 0 bases of the junction left unmatched. Here the CDR3 DNA reads TGTGCCAGCGGACTAGCGGGGGGCTACGAGCAGTACTTC. Protein: CASGLAGGYEQYF.

In regard to this clone: One junction end does not reproduce the germline sequence, and a read error may be involved. CDR3 loop: CASRLAGGSYEQYF. CDR3 nucleotide sequence: TGTGCCAGCAGATTAGCGGGAGGTTCCTACGAGCAGTACTTC. The chain has TRBV7-2 and TRBJ2-7; 10 bases align to TRBD2. Germline V CDR1 and CDR2: SGHTA, FQGNSA. This CDR3 has 14 residues.

In its sample, this clone was seen a few times. This chain connects TRBV28 to TRBJ2-7, with D possibly TRBD2 on 7 matching bases. Per the germline V gene, CDR1 is MDHEN and CDR2 is SYDVKM. V was clipped by 5 bases and J by 3 bases, with 11 bases between them. The CDR3 is 13 amino acids. Written as DNA, the CDR3 is TGTGCCAGCAGTGGGGGGGCGAACTACGAGCAGTACTTC. It encodes CASSGGANYEQYF. Variable domain in full (rest from reference TRBV28 and TRBJ2-7): DVKVTQSSRYLVKRTGEKVFLECVQDMDHENMFWYRQDPGLGLRLIYFSYDVKMKEKGDIPEGYSVSREKKERFSLILESASTNQTSMYLCASSGGANYEQYFGPGTRLTVT.

The rearrangement uses TRBV18 and TRBJ2-4; the D is unclear. CDR1 is KGHSH, CDR2 LQKENI, per germline. V was shortened by 0 bases and J by 2 bases, with 14 bases between the two germline ends. There are 17 residues in the CDR3. CDR3 sequence reads: CASSPPWPPLTKNIQYF. The CDR3 DNA follows: TGTGCCAGCTCACCACCGTGGCCCCCCCTGACCAAAAACATTCAGTACTTC. Full variable domain (missing parts from reference TRBV18 and TRBJ2-4): NAGVMQNPRHLVRRRGQEARLRCSPMKGHSHVYWYRQLPEEGLKFMVYLQKENIIDESGMPKERFSAEFPKEGPSILRIQQVVRGDSAAYFCASSPPWPPLTKNIQYFGAGTRLSVL.

The chain joins TRBV11-3 to TRBJ2-5, with a possible D match to TRBD1 (6 bases). CDR1 and CDR2 from the germline V gene are SGHNT and YENEEA. The CDR3 has 16 residues. Trimming shortened V by 4 bases and J by 5 bases, and 20 bases separated the two germline ends. This chain's CDR3 is CASSSMTGKGGETQYF. The CDR3 coding sequence is TGTGCCAGCAGCTCAATGACAGGCAAGGGCGGGGAGACCCAGTACTTC. The full variable domain, completed using reference TRBV11-3 and TRBJ2-5, is EAGVVQSPRYKIIEKKQPVAFWCNPISGHNTLYWYLQNLGQGPELLIRYENEEAVDDSQLPKDRFSAERLKGVDSTLKIQPAELGDSAVYLCASSSMTGKGGETQYFGPGTRLLVL.